The T cell receptor beta chain described here comes from a study of blood T cell repertoires in COVID-19. Study at large: The study drew acute and convalescent COVID-19 samples from the United States, Italy and Spain. The cDNA or gDNA used as material had been derived from T cells, B-cell-depleted T cells, or PBMCs.

Original analysis: Reference gene primers were amplified, and this amplification served to estimate nucleated cell counts. Sequenced by immunoSEQ multiplex PCR; TCRdb stores in-frame clones only, minus some. The V and J calls and clone size are taken from that table; D and trimming were inferred from the DNA. The profile shows hundreds of thousands of clones, roughly 80% of them singletons. V shed 6 bases, J shed 2 bases, and the junction held 6 bases outside the gene matches. The V gene's germline CDR1 is LGHDT and CDR2 YNNKEL (reference sequence). The CDR3 contains 15 residues. Sequencing used peripheral blood. The chain joins TRBV3-1 (or the pseudogene TRBV3-2) to TRBJ2-2, with 7 bases identical to TRBD1. The source of this sequence is a woman of 80 years or more with acute or convalescent COVID-19. CDR3 amino acids: CASRNRGFNTGELFF. The CDR3 DNA follows: TGTGCCAGCAGGAACAGGGGATTCAACACCGGGGAGCTGTTTTTT.